These T cell receptor beta chains were read from a single sample in a study of cytomegalovirus exposure and HLA in healthy donors. Profiling relied on immunoSEQ multiplex PCR, and the TCRdb table lists in-frame clones only, not all of them. The sample has roughly 190,000 clones, over 75% seen once. The specimen was PBMCs. The receptors stem from a man aged 40-50 years in good health and CMV-seropositive. CDR3s include the opening cysteine and the closing phenylalanine or tryptophan. Fields, in order: J gene, D gene, V gene, CDR3 length, clone size, CDR3 protein, CDR3 DNA. A D gene is named only where the DNA matches it firmly. Not every row has a clone size; where given, it reads once, few, many or a size class.

j_gene: TRBJ1-5
d_gene: -
v_gene: TRBV9
len: 16
abundance: -
CDR3aa: CASSVDLGGGNQPQHF
CDR3nt: TGTGCCAGCAGCGTAGATCTGGGGGGAGGCAATCAGCCCCAGCATTTT

j_gene: TRBJ1-2
d_gene: TRBD1
v_gene: TRBV19
len: 16
abundance: -
CDR3aa: CASSTRGQGMRYGYTF
CDR3nt: TGTGCCAGTAGCACCCGAGGACAGGGAATGAGGTATGGCTACACCTTC

j_gene: TRBJ2-1
d_gene: -
v_gene: TRBV5-1
len: 15
abundance: -
CDR3aa: CASSLAPSPSNEQFF
CDR3nt: TGCGCCAGCAGCCTGGCCCCTAGCCCCTCCAATGAGCAGTTCTTC

j_gene: TRBJ1-1
d_gene: -
v_gene: TRBV7-6
len: 15
abundance: -
CDR3aa: CASSLAVGENTEAFF
CDR3nt: TGTGCCAGCAGCTTAGCAGTCGGAGAGAACACTGAAGCTTTCTTT

j_gene: TRBJ1-1
d_gene: -
v_gene: TRBV13
len: 14
abundance: -
CDR3aa: CASTHAGGISEAFF
CDR3nt: TGTGCCAGCACCCACGCTGGGGGGATTTCTGAAGCTTTCTTT

j_gene: TRBJ1-1
d_gene: -
v_gene: TRBV27
len: 12
abundance: -
CDR3aa: CASHNGRDEAFF
CDR3nt: TGTGCCAGCCATAACGGGCGGGATGAAGCTTTCTTT

j_gene: TRBJ2-5
d_gene: TRBD1
v_gene: TRBV11-2
len: 15
abundance: once
CDR3aa: CASSDLTGFQETQYF
CDR3nt: TGTGCCAGCAGCGACCTGACAGGGTTCCAAGAGACCCAGTACTTC

j_gene: TRBJ1-1
d_gene: -
v_gene: TRBV7-9
len: 13
abundance: -
CDR3aa: CASSLVAPQEAFF
CDR3nt: TGTGCCAGCAGCTTAGTTGCTCCTCAGGAAGCTTTCTTT

j_gene: TRBJ1-1
d_gene: -
v_gene: TRBV5-1
len: 15
abundance: once
CDR3aa: CASSLSRNPNTEAFF
CDR3nt: TGCGCCAGCAGCTTGTCGCGGAACCCCAACACTGAAGCTTTCTTT

j_gene: TRBJ1-5
d_gene: -
v_gene: TRBV29-1
len: 12
abundance: -
CDR3aa: CSVALDNQPQHF
CDR3nt: TGCAGCGTTGCCTTAGACAATCAGCCCCAGCATTTT

j_gene: TRBJ2-2
d_gene: -
v_gene: TRBV28
len: 10
abundance: -
CDR3aa: CASLSGELFF
CDR3nt: TGTGCCAGCCTCTCCGGGGAGCTGTTTTTT

j_gene: TRBJ2-1
d_gene: TRBD1
v_gene: TRBV5-4
len: 15
abundance: -
CDR3aa: CASSLEGQGRDEQFF
CDR3nt: TGTGCCAGCAGCTTGGAAGGACAGGGGAGGGATGAGCAGTTCTTC

j_gene: TRBJ1-1
d_gene: TRBD1
v_gene: TRBV25-1
len: 14
abundance: few
CDR3aa: CASSVQGEYTEAFF
CDR3nt: TGTGCCAGCAGTGTACAGGGGGAATACACTGAAGCTTTCTTT

j_gene: TRBJ2-2
d_gene: -
v_gene: TRBV2
len: 14
abundance: -
CDR3aa: CASSEARGAGELFF
CDR3nt: TGTGCCAGCAGTGAAGCTCGGGGAGCCGGGGAGCTGTTTTTT

j_gene: TRBJ1-3
d_gene: -
v_gene: TRBV13
len: 14
abundance: -
CDR3aa: CASSLGGSGNTIYF
CDR3nt: TGTGCCAGCAGCTTAGGAGGGAGCGGAAACACCATATATTTT

j_gene: TRBJ1-1
d_gene: -
v_gene: TRBV19
len: 12
abundance: -
CDR3aa: CASSIRDTEAFF
CDR3nt: TGTGCCAGTAGTATACGAGACACTGAAGCTTTCTTT

j_gene: TRBJ2-1
d_gene: TRBD2
v_gene: TRBV5-1
len: 17
abundance: -
CDR3aa: CASTLRGTSGGAGEQFF
CDR3nt: TGCGCCAGCACCCTGAGGGGGACTAGCGGGGGGGCGGGTGAGCAGTTCTTC

j_gene: TRBJ1-2
d_gene: TRBD1
v_gene: TRBV5-1
len: 13
abundance: -
CDR3aa: CASSSRDSHGYTF
CDR3nt: TGCGCCAGCAGCTCCCGGGACAGTCATGGCTACACCTTC

j_gene: TRBJ1-3
d_gene: -
v_gene: TRBV7-2
len: 11
abundance: -
CDR3aa: CASSIGDTIYF
CDR3nt: TGTGCCAGCAGCATAGGCGACACCATATATTTT

j_gene: TRBJ2-7
d_gene: -
v_gene: TRBV4-2
len: 15
abundance: once
CDR3aa: CASSQPASETYEQYF
CDR3nt: TGTGCCAGCAGCCAACCCGCTAGCGAAACCTACGAGCAGTACTTC

j_gene: TRBJ1-3
d_gene: TRBD1
v_gene: TRBV7-3
len: 14
abundance: once
CDR3aa: CASSQDRDGNTIYF
CDR3nt: TGTGCCAGCAGCCAGGACAGGGATGGAAACACCATATATTTT

j_gene: TRBJ2-2
d_gene: -
v_gene: TRBV9
len: 15
abundance: -
CDR3aa: CASSVGQGRTGELFF
CDR3nt: TGTGCCAGCAGCGTAGGTCAGGGGCGGACCGGGGAGCTGTTTTTT

j_gene: TRBJ1-5
d_gene: -
v_gene: TRBV11-2
len: 17
abundance: -
CDR3aa: CASSLSGVQSGVQPQHF
CDR3nt: TGTGCCAGCAGCTTATCAGGGGTACAGAGTGGTGTTCAGCCCCAGCATTTT

j_gene: TRBJ2-1
d_gene: -
v_gene: TRBV19
len: 13
abundance: -
CDR3aa: CASSTRSAYEQFF
CDR3nt: TGTGCCAGTAGTACTCGCAGTGCTTATGAGCAGTTCTTC

j_gene: TRBJ2-1
d_gene: TRBD1
v_gene: TRBV7-9
len: 15
abundance: -
CDR3aa: CSSSLGTGWRNEQFF
CDR3nt: TGTTCCAGCAGCTTAGGGACAGGATGGCGCAATGAGCAGTTCTTC

j_gene: TRBJ1-2
d_gene: -
v_gene: TRBV2
len: 15
abundance: -
CDR3aa: CASSALRQTGYGYTF
CDR3nt: TGTGCCAGCAGCGCCCTAAGACAGACTGGCTATGGCTACACCTTC

j_gene: TRBJ2-1
d_gene: -
v_gene: TRBV25-1
len: 16
abundance: -
CDR3aa: CASSDSQSPWYNEQFF
CDR3nt: TGTGCCAGCAGTGATTCACAGTCCCCATGGTACAATGAGCAGTTCTTC